This T cell receptor beta chain was captured by sequencing in a study of PD-1 blockade in mismatch repair-deficient tumors. Findings and caveats of the study: Tumor-resident clones, often absent from pretreatment blood, expanded after pembrolizumab and then contracted.

As concerns this clone: Its specificity is unknown.

All patients were mismatch repair deficient, assessed by either PCR or immunohistochemistry. A few pembrolizumab responders had their TCRs sequenced. Method: immunoSEQ multiplex PCR; TCRdb's copy keeps in-frame clones and lacks some. This sample has about 34,000 clones, with around 80% found just once. The germline V and J ends were trimmed by 6 bases and 7 bases, with 18 bases remaining between them. Per the germline V gene, CDR1 is SGHTA and CDR2 is FQGNSA. CDR3 size: 15 residues. Material: PBMCs, obtained around 6 weeks after starting pembrolizumab. V usage is TRBV7-2 and J usage is TRBJ1-4, with a weak D call TRBD1 (6 bases). The clonotype was recovered from an adult with mismatch repair-deficient cancer. CDR3 sequence reads: CASSGARGAREKLFF. The CDR3 bases are TGTGCCAGCAGTGGGGCCCGGGGGGCGCGTGAAAAACTGTTTTTT. Full variable domain (missing parts from reference TRBV7-2 and TRBJ1-4): GAGVSQSPSNKVTEKGKDVELRCDPISGHTALYWYRQSLGQGLEFLIYFQGNSAPDKSGLPSDRFSAERTGGSVSTLTIQRTQQEDSAVYLCASSGARGAREKLFFGSGTQLSVL.